The next 9 T cell receptor beta chains were all read from a single sample in a study of CD8 T cells in Susac syndrome. Random hexamers were used to reverse transcribe an amount of roughly 0.5 to 1 ug RNA. From the immunoSEQ multiplex PCR reads, TCRdb called clonotypes with MiXCR, one entry per CDR3 protein. The sample shows some 200,000 distinct CDR3 sequences, around nine tenths of them seen only once. The sample comprised CD4+ T cells from PBMCs. Receptors originate from a human donor with Susac syndrome.

The genes are TRBV5-4 and TRBJ2-1; 7 bases agree with TRBD1. Germline loops: CDR1 SGHNT, CDR2 YYREEE (reference sequence). After removal of 3 bases from V and 2 bases from J, the junction contained 5 bases not matched to a gene. The CDR3 contains 15 residues. CDR3 DNA sequence: TGTGCCAGCAGCTCCCAGGGGGAACCCTACAATGAGCAGTTCTTC. Translating it yields CASSSQGEPYNEQFF.

The V and J genes are TRBV29-1 and TRBJ1-2, with TRBD1 matching over 7 bases. Germline CDR1 and CDR2: SQVTM and ANQGSEA. This CDR3 spans 13 amino acids. V lost 7 bases, J lost 3 bases, and 8 bases stayed unmatched. Here the CDR3 DNA reads TGCAGCGGTGCAACCGGGACAGACTATGGCTACACCTTC. This translates into CSGATGTDYGYTF.

V and J are TRBV15 and TRBJ1-1; D unresolved. This CDR3 spans 14 amino acids. The germline V gene has CDR1 LNHNV and CDR2 YYDKDF (reference sequence). V lost 0 bases, J lost 5 bases, and 10 bases lay in between. The CDR3 coding sequence is TGTGCCACCAGCAGAGATCCTCAGTGGACTGAAGCTTTCTTT. Translated, it gives CATSRDPQWTEAFF.

This sequence joins TRBV7-9 and TRBJ2-1, with 7 bases identical to TRBD2. CDR3 length equals 13 residues. Germline loops: CDR1 SEHNR, CDR2 FQNEAQ (reference sequence). J lost 6 bases, V lost 5 bases, and 4 bases had no gene match. This CDR3 reads CASSVTSRNEQFF. CDR3 DNA: TGTGCCAGCAGCGTGACTAGCCGCAATGAGCAGTTCTTC.

The CDR3 sequence: CASSLSGTDTEAFF. The CDR3 bases are TGTGCCAGCAGTTTATCCGGGACAGACACTGAAGCTTTCTTT. The chain carries TRBV28 and TRBJ1-1, with 7 bases lining up with TRBD1. This CDR3 region has 14 residues. Germline V gene data show CDR1 as MDHEN and CDR2 as SYDVKM. Germline trimming cut 1 base from V and 3 bases from J; bases unmatched to any gene: 2.

The V call is TRBV20-1, the J call TRBJ1-6; the D gene is possibly TRBD1 (6 bases). Germline CDR1 reads DFQATT; CDR2 reads SNEGSKA (reference sequence). This CDR3 contains 17 residues. Trimming took 6 bases from V and 4 from J, leaving 22 bases between them. The CDR3 is CSARTGGSVTYNSPLHF. CDR3 coding DNA: TGCAGTGCGCGAACCGGGGGCTCAGTAACGTATAATTCACCCCTCCACTTT.

The chain combines TRBV4-1 with TRBJ2-3; D may be TRBD2 (6 bases). This CDR3 is built from 14 residues. Germline V gene sequence: CDR1 MGHRA, CDR2 YSYEKL. V lost 1 base and J 3 bases, leaving 8 bases between the germline ends. DNA for the CDR3: TGCGCCAGCAGCCAAGGGGGGGTAACAGATACGCAGTATTTT. Translation gives CASSQGGVTDTQYF.

The chain combines TRBV20-1 with TRBJ2-1; the D gene is possibly TRBD2 (5 bases). CDR1 DFQATT and CDR2 SNEGSKA come from the germline V gene (reference sequence). This CDR3 is 14 amino acids long. V was clipped by 5 bases and J by 7 bases, with 18 bases between them. The chain's CDR3 is CSASHSPGMNEQFF. In DNA form, the CDR3 reads TGCAGTGCTTCGCACTCCCCGGGAATGAATGAGCAGTTCTTC.

The chain is built from TRBV6-2 or TRBV6-3 and TRBJ2-7, with 9 bases matching TRBD1. The CDR3 extends over 15 amino acids. V trimming: 2 bases; J trimming: 0 bases; junction bases outside the gene matches: 2. Germline-derived CDR1 and CDR2 are MNHEY and SVGEGT. The CDR3 reads CASSYPGQGSYEQYF. CDR3 nucleotide sequence: TGTGCCAGCAGTTACCCGGGACAGGGCTCCTACGAGCAGTACTTC.